This TCR beta chain was sequenced during a study of regulatory T cells in long-lasting Graves disease. For the study at large: Patients met the persistent Graves' disease definition after over 5 years of antithyroid drugs with positive TSH receptor antibodies.

Time point given: persistent/refractory GD, antithyroid drugs over 5 years with positive TRAb. PBMC-extracted RNA yielded the TCR library. Comments on this clonotype: The antigen is not known.

The CDR3 spans 14 residues. V shed 3 bases and J shed 5 bases, with 13 bases lying between them. CDR1 and CDR2 from the germline V gene are MGHDK and SYGVNS. iRepertoire HTBI primers and Arm-PCR of CDR3 regions built TCR beta libraries. TCRdb analysed the multiplex PCR reads with MiXCR anew, one entry per CDR3 protein. The data contain 650,000 to 850,000 distinct CDR3 sequences, about 32% of them singletons. Notes on the study in general: In persistent patients, shared public clonotypes (more than 2,500) outnumbered those in new patients (nearly 1,000). Persistent disease preferred TRBV28, TRBJ1-2 and TRBJ2-5; new disease, TRBV20-1 and TRBJ2-1.

This material consisted of peripheral blood mononuclear cells (PBMCs), taken when the disease was refractory, from a patient treated with antithyroid drugs. The chain links TRBV25-1 to TRBJ1-1; no definite D call. The sequence came from a female donor with Graves disease. CDR3: CASSDSQGNTEAFF. In DNA form, the CDR3 reads TGTGCCAGCAGTGATAGTCAAGGGAATACTGAAGCTTTCTTT.